The source of this TCR beta chain is a study of graft-versus-host responses after intestinal transplantation. In the study overall: Recipients had multivisceral, liver-intestinal, or isolated intestinal transplants. Induction using anti-thymocyte globulin, followed by tacrolimus and steroids for roughly 3 years, was given to all recipients. Findings and caveats of the study: Some GvH clones appeared in ileal mucosa or blood before recipient bone marrow.

Remarks on this clone: The antigen is unknown.

The CDR3 contains 14 residues. V lost 0 bases, J lost 7 bases, and 11 bases lay in between. Looked up from germline, CDR1 is SGDLS and CDR2 is YYNGEE. Lymphocytes from graft epithelium and lamina propria were isolated. Only in-frame clones appear in the TCRdb table, and some are missing; sequencing was by immunoSEQ multiplex PCR. The data contain under 30,000 clones, about three quarters of them singletons. The sequence was obtained from a human patient who received an intestinal transplant, so some T cells may come from the graft donor. Sequencing was performed on ileum tissue, taken 98 days after intestinal transplantation. The chain has TRBV9 and TRBJ2-1, with D perhaps matching TRBD1 or TRBD2 (5 bases each). This CDR3 reads CASSVAGWGNEQFF. The CDR3 DNA sequence: TGTGCCAGCAGCGTAGCAGGGTGGGGGAATGAGCAGTTCTTC. The full variable domain, with the rest looked up from reference TRBV9 and TRBJ2-1, is DSGVTQTPKHLITATGQRVTLRCSPRSGDLSVYWYQQSLDQGLQFLIQYYNGEERAKGNILERFSAQQFPDLHSELNLSSLELGDSALYFCASSVAGWGNEQFFGPGTRLTVL.